These 24 T cell receptor beta chains share one sample of origin, sequenced in a study of blood T cell repertoires in COVID-19. The data were produced by immunoSEQ multiplex PCR, yet TCRdb's version contains in-frame clones alone and is incomplete. The sample records over 200,000 clones, 75% to 90% being singletons. Sample: peripheral blood. The receptors here all came from a man younger than 40 with COVID-19, enrolled during active disease.

V usage is TRBV5-6 and J usage is TRBJ1-2; D gene uncertain. Trimming shortened V by 1 base and J by 0 bases, and 10 bases separated the two germline ends. The V gene's germline CDR1 is SGHDT and CDR2 YYEEEE. This CDR3 spans 15 amino acids. The CDR3 DNA reads TGTGCCAGCAGCTTGCCGGATCTAGCTAACTATGGCTACACCTTC. It is translated as CASSLPDLANYGYTF.

The rearrangement joins TRBV5-1 to TRBJ2-1; 8 nucleotides agree with TRBD2. Germline CDR1 SGHRS, CDR2 YFSETQ. With 3 bases clipped from V and 3 bases from J, the junction kept 5 bases outside the gene matches. CDR3 length: 15 residues. CDR3 residues: CASSSSSGIYNEQFF. DNA for the CDR3: TGCGCCAGCAGCTCTAGTAGCGGGATCTACAATGAGCAGTTCTTC.

This chain joins TRBV27 and TRBJ2-3; 8 bases fit TRBD2. CDR1 and CDR2 (germline): MNHEY, SMNVEV (reference sequence). The V gene end was trimmed by 5 bases and the J gene end by 10 bases; junction bases not matched to a gene: 17. The CDR3 extends over 16 amino acids. CDR3 in amino acids: CASSPVGSGVSIAQYF. Here the CDR3 DNA reads TGTGCCAGCAGTCCGGTCGGTAGCGGGGTCTCTATCGCGCAGTATTTT.

V gene TRBV4-1 combines with J gene TRBJ2-7; 7 bases are shared with TRBD1. The CDR3 spans 13 residues. V lost 1 base and J lost 5; bases outside the gene matches: 2. The germline V gene has CDR1 MGHRA and CDR2 YSYEKL. This CDR3 is CASSQVQGNEQYF. Here the CDR3 DNA reads TGCGCCAGCAGCCAAGTACAGGGGAACGAGCAGTACTTC.

The CDR3 DNA reads TGTGCCAGCAGCGCCCAAGCCGGGACTAGCGGACCGTCGGATACGCAGTATTTT. This gives the protein CASSAQAGTSGPSDTQYF. The chain combines TRBV7-3 with TRBJ2-3; 11 bases agree with TRBD2. With V trimmed by 5 bases and J by 6 bases, 16 bases remained unmatched. The CDR3 has 18 amino acids. Germline lookup yields CDR1 SGHTA and CDR2 FQGTGA.

The chain has TRBV30 and TRBJ2-3, with TRBD2 matching over 13 bases. V shed 2 bases and J 3 bases; nucleotides not matched to a gene: 2. Germline V gene lookup returns CDR1 GTSNPN and CDR2 SVGIG (reference sequence). The CDR3 has 15 residues. CDR3 sequence (DNA): TGTGCCTGGAGTCGGACTAGCGGGAGAACAGATACGCAGTATTTT. Translation gives CAWSRTSGRTDTQYF.

This clone has a single count. CDR3 nucleotides: TGTGCCAGCAGCCAGGGACTAGCGGGAGTCACCGGGGAGCTGTTTTTT. Protein: CASSQGLAGVTGELFF. V usage is TRBV4-2 and J usage is TRBJ2-2; 14 nucleotides line up with TRBD2. This CDR3 contains 16 residues. CDR1 and CDR2 (germline): LGHNA, YNFKEQ. J gave up 4 bases and V 3 bases, and 1 base lay outside the gene matches.

This clone was detected once. This chain joins TRBV7-9 and TRBJ2-1; 8 bases are a match to TRBD1. With 8 bases clipped from V and 2 bases from J, the junction kept 11 bases outside the gene matches. Looked up from germline, CDR1 is SEHNR and CDR2 is FQNEAQ (reference sequence). The CDR3 has 16 amino acids. The CDR3 spells CASGPSLGQAYNEQFF. The CDR3 nucleotides read TGTGCCAGCGGCCCATCCTTGGGACAGGCCTACAATGAGCAGTTCTTC.

V is TRBV19 and J is TRBJ1-1; TRBD1 aligns across 7 bases. This CDR3 region has 14 residues. In germline, CDR1 is LNHDA, CDR2 SQIVND (reference sequence). Trimming at V came to 5 bases and at J to 5 bases, leaving 8 bases not matched to a gene. CDR3 region: CASSPGQLITEAFF. In DNA form, the CDR3 reads TGTGCCAGTAGTCCGGGACAGCTCATTACTGAAGCTTTCTTT.

The chain links TRBV3-1 (or the pseudogene TRBV3-2) to TRBJ1-4; D might be TRBD1 (6 bases). V shed 4 bases and J shed 6 bases, with 15 bases lying between them. This CDR3 contains 15 residues. Germline V gene lookup returns CDR1 LGHDT and CDR2 YNNKEL (reference sequence). The CDR3 is CASSLIRGLDEKLFF. DNA for the CDR3: TGTGCCAGCAGCCTAATCAGGGGCTTGGATGAAAAACTGTTTTTT.

The chain combines TRBV30 with TRBJ1-4, with D possibly TRBD1 on 5 matching bases. V lost 1 base and J lost 0, with 9 bases in between. Germline V gene lookup returns CDR1 GTSNPN and CDR2 SVGIG (reference sequence). The CDR3 contains 15 residues. The CDR3 protein is CAWSAGTTTNEKLFF. CDR3 in DNA: TGTGCCTGGAGTGCCGGGACTACAACTAATGAAAAACTGTTTTTT.

The V gene is TRBV28, the J gene TRBJ1-5; D gene ambiguous. Trimming shortened V by 2 bases and J by 4 bases, and 9 bases separated the two germline ends. This CDR3 spans 14 amino acids. The germline V gene encodes CDR1 MDHEN and CDR2 SYDVKM. CDR3 protein: CASSLTQMNQPQHF. The DNA of the CDR3 is TGTGCCAGCAGTTTAACACAGATGAATCAGCCCCAGCATTTT.

The chain employs TRBV11-2 and TRBJ1-2; D possibly corresponds to TRBD1 (5 bases). The germline V and J ends were trimmed by 0 bases and 4 bases, with 12 bases remaining between them. Germline loops: CDR1 SGHAT, CDR2 FQNNGV. The CDR3 consists of 15 residues. The DNA of the CDR3 is TGTGCCAGCAGCTTAGATCGGGGGAATCCCTATGGCTACACCTTC. Translation gives CASSLDRGNPYGYTF.

CDR3 sequence reads: CASSPPAGRGSQETQYF. CDR3 DNA: TGTGCCAGCTCACCACCGGCAGGGAGGGGCAGCCAAGAGACCCAGTACTTC. This chain links TRBV18 with TRBJ2-5, with 7 bases aligning to TRBD2. The CDR3 extends over 17 amino acids. V lost 0 bases, J lost 1 base, and 8 bases stayed unmatched. Germline CDR1 is KGHSH and CDR2 is LQKENI.

J is TRBJ1-5 and V is TRBV6-5, with 7 bases matching TRBD1. The CDR3 is 15 residues long. V was pared by 8 bases and J by 0 bases, with 7 bases of the junction left unmatched. Looked up from germline, CDR1 is MNHEY and CDR2 is SVGAGI. CDR3 in DNA: TGTGCCAGCTTAGGGGGCCACAGTAGCAATCAGCCCCAGCATTTT. Encoded protein: CASLGGHSSNQPQHF.

The CDR3 bases are TGTGCCAGCAGCTCGGACAGCGGATATAATTCACCCCTCCACTTT. Amino acid sequence: CASSSDSGYNSPLHF. This sequence joins TRBV7-2 and TRBJ1-6; the D gene is possibly TRBD1 (6 bases). The CDR3 sequence is 15 residues long. The ends were cut back, 4 bases at V and 4 bases at J, with 11 bases in the middle. In germline, CDR1 is SGHTA, CDR2 FQGNSA.

A word on this clone: This may arise from a read error, as a much more abundant clone is one base away. The chain combines TRBV3-1 (or the pseudogene TRBV3-2) with TRBJ2-6, with 7 bases lining up with TRBD1. Losses at the gene ends were 0 bases for V and 2 bases for J; bases not matched to a gene: 1. Germline CDR1 LGHDT, CDR2 YNNKEL (reference sequence). This CDR3 has 16 residues. The CDR3 protein is CASSQDQGAGANVLTF. The DNA for the CDR3 is TGTGCCAGCAGCCAAGACCAGGGGGCTGGGGCCAACGTCCTGACTTTC.

The chain uses TRBV7-2 and TRBJ2-3; TRBD2 matches at 11 bases. Trimming at V came to 2 bases and at J to 2 bases, leaving 12 bases not matched to a gene. This CDR3 is built from 19 residues. The V gene's germline CDR1 is SGHTA and CDR2 FQGNSA. The CDR3 protein is CASSLTRGSGGASTDTQYF. The CDR3 coding sequence is TGTGCCAGCAGCTTAACCCGGGGTAGCGGGGGGGCCTCCACAGATACGCAGTATTTT.

The rearrangement links TRBV6-2 or TRBV6-3 to TRBJ2-1, with D possibly TRBD2 on 6 matching bases. Germline V gene sequence: CDR1 MNHEY, CDR2 SVGEGT. This CDR3 has 14 amino acids. Between the trimmed V and J ends, which lost 5 bases and 7 bases, there was a span of 15 bases. DNA for the CDR3: TGTGCCAGCAGTGCCATATCTAGCGAAAATGAGCAGTTCTTC. Translated: CASSAISSENEQFF.

This clone was observed once. The rearrangement uses TRBV19 and TRBJ1-1; the match to TRBD1 covers 7 bases. This CDR3 has 15 residues. With 5 bases clipped from V and 1 base from J, the junction kept 7 bases outside the gene matches. Germline V gene lookup returns CDR1 LNHDA and CDR2 SQIVND (reference sequence). DNA of the CDR3: TGTGCCAGTAGTTTCAACAGGGGCTGGAACACTGAAGCTTTCTTT. It encodes CASSFNRGWNTEAFF.

A word on this clone: In the same sample, other DNA sequences code for this CDR3. The CDR3 here is CASSPGQGTYEQYF. The CDR3 DNA is TGTGCCAGCAGCCCGGGACAGGGGACCTACGAGCAGTACTTC. The chain joins TRBV7-2 to TRBJ2-7; TRBD1 agrees at 10 bases. Germline V gene sequence: CDR1 SGHTA, CDR2 FQGNSA. This CDR3 region has 14 residues. Trimming removed 5 bases from V and 2 bases from J; junction bases left unmatched: 3.

This chain connects TRBV5-1 to TRBJ2-1; TRBD1 aligns across 7 bases. CDR1 and CDR2 (germline): SGHRS, YFSETQ. The junction had 3 bases not matched to a gene; V was cut back by 0 bases and J by 3 bases. This CDR3 spans 15 amino acids. The CDR3 is CASSLESGGYNEQFF. The CDR3 DNA reads as TGCGCCAGCAGCTTGGAGTCAGGGGGCTACAATGAGCAGTTCTTC.

This rearrangement joins TRBV7-3 to TRBJ2-2; D perhaps matches TRBD2 (6 bases). The CDR3 runs to 21 residues. V was clipped by 2 bases and J by 4 bases, with 29 bases between them. Germline V gives CDR1 SGHTA, CDR2 FQGTGA. The CDR3 sequence is CASSLRRSVSPRDPVTGELFF. CDR3 DNA sequence: TGTGCCAGCAGCTTACGGCGATCGGTGAGCCCGCGGGACCCAGTCACCGGGGAGCTGTTTTTT.

The V and J genes are TRBV28 and TRBJ2-1; TRBD1 agrees at 10 bases. This CDR3 region has 13 residues. The V segment lost 5 bases and the J segment 14 bases; nucleotides outside the gene matches: 9. Per germline, CDR1 MDHEN and CDR2 SYDVKM. The DNA of the CDR3 is TGTGCCAGCAGTCCCGACCCGGGGACAGGGGAGTTCTTC. It specifies CASSPDPGTGEFF.